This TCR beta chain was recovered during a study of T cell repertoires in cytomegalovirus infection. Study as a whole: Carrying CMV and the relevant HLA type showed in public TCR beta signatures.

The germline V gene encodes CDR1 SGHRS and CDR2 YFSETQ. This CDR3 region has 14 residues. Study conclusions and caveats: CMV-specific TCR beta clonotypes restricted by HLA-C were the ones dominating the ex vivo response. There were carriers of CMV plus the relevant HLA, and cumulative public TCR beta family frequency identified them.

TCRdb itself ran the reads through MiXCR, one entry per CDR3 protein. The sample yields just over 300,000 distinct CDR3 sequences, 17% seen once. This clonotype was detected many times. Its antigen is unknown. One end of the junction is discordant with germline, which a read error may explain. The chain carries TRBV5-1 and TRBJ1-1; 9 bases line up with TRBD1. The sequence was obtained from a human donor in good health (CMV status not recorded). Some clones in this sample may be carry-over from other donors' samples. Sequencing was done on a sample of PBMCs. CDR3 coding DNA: TGTGCCAGCAGCTCCGAGACAGGGGGCACTGAAGCTTTCTTT. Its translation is CASSSETGGTEAFF.